This TCR beta chain was profiled in a study of blood T cell repertoires in COVID-19. Looking at the study overall: Italy, Spain and the United States were the sources of the convalescent and acute COVID-19 samples. From T cells, B-cell-depleted T cells, or PBMCs came the material, which was cDNA or gDNA.

In the original processing: Reference gene primer amplification gave nucleated cell count estimates. Profiling relied on immunoSEQ multiplex PCR, and the TCRdb table lists in-frame clones only, not all of them. V, J and clone size derive from that table, while D and trimming were established from the DNA sequence. This table has 150,000 to 200,000 clones, 80% to 90% appearing once. Germline V lookup: CDR1 GTSNPN, CDR2 SVGIG (reference sequence). Trimming removed 0 bases from V and 4 bases from J; junction bases left unmatched: 8. There are 15 residues in the CDR3. This clone was seen a few times. The chain employs TRBV30 and TRBJ1-1; TRBD1 matches at 7 bases. The specimen sequenced was peripheral blood. The source of this sequence is a woman between 50 and 59 years old with acute or convalescent COVID-19. The CDR3 DNA sequence: TGTGCCTGGAGTGTACTGGCAGGGGGGAGCACTGAAGCTTTCTTT. The encoded protein is CAWSVLAGGSTEAFF.